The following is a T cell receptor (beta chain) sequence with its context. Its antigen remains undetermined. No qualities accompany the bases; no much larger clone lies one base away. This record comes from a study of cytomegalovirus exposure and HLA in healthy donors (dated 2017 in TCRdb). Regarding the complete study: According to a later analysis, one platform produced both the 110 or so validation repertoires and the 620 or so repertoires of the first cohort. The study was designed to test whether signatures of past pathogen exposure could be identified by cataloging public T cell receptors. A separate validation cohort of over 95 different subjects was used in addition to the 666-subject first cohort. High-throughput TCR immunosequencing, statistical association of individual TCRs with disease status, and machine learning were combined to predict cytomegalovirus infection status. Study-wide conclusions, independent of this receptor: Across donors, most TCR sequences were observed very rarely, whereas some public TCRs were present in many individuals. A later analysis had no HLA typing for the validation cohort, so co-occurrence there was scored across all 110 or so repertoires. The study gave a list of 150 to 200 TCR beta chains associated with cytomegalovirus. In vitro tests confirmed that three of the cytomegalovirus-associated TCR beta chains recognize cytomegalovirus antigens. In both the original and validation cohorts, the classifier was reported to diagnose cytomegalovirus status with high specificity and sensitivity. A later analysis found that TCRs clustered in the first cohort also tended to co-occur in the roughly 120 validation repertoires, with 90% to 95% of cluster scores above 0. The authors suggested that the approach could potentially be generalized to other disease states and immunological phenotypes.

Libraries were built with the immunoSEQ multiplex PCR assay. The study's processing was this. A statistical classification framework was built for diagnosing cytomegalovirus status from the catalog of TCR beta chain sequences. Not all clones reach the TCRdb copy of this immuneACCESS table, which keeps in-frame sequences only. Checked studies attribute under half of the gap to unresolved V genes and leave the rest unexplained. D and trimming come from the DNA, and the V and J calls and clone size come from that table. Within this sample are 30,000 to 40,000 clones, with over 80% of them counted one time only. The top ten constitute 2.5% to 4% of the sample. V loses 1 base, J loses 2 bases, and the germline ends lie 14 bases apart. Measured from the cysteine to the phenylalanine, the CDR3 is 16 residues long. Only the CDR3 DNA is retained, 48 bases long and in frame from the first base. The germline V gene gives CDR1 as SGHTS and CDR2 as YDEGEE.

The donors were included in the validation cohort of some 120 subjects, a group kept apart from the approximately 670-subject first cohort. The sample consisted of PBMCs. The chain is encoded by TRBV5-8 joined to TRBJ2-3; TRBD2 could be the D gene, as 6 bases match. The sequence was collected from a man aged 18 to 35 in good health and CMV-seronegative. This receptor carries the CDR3 CASSLITGVYTDTQYF. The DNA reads TGTGCCAGCAGCTTGATTACGGGGGTGTACACAGATACGCAGTATTTT.